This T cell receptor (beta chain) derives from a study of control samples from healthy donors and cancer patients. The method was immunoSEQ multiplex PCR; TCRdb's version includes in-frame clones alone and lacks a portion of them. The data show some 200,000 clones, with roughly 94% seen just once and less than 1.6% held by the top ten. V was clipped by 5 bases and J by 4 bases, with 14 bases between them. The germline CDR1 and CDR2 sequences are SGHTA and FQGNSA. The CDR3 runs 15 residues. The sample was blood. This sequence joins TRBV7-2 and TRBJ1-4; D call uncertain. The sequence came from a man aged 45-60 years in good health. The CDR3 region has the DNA TGTGCCAGCAGCCGTTCCCCGGGATTTAATGAAAAACTGTTTTTT. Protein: CASSRSPGFNEKLFF. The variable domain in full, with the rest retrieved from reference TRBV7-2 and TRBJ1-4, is GAGVSQSPSNKVTEKGKDVELRCDPISGHTALYWYRQSLGQGLEFLIYFQGNSAPDKSGLPSDRFSAERTGGSVSTLTIQRTQQEDSAVYLCASSRSPGFNEKLFFGSGTQLSVL.